This T cell receptor (beta chain) was retrieved from a study of T cells in localized non-small cell lung cancer. Overall study findings and caveats: Owing to sequencing of a solitary tumor region, heterogeneity cannot be discounted. In adjacent lung appeared a median approximately 57 of the top 100 tumor clones.

CDR3 length: 13 residues. Germline loops: CDR1 MGHDK, CDR2 SYGVNS. Trimming pared 1 base from V and 4 bases from J, leaving 7 bases between. This clone has only a few counts. Its specificity is unknown. Libraries were prepared by immunoSEQ multiplex PCR; TCRdb keeps only in-frame clonotypes and omits some of them. The sample contains about 41,000 clones, roughly four fifths of which appear only once. This specimen consisted of PBMCs, obtained before any cancer treatment. This rearrangement joins TRBV25-1 to TRBJ1-2; no reliable D call. The receptor was isolated from a man aged 35 to 69 with stage II lung adenocarcinoma. CDR3 amino acids: CASSESGIYGYTF. Here the CDR3 DNA reads TGTGCCAGCAGTGAATCCGGGATCTATGGCTACACCTTC.